The subject of this entry is one T cell receptor beta chain. The data were obtained in a study of identical twins. The V gene's germline CDR1 is MDHEN and CDR2 SYDVKM. The CDR3 is 15 amino acids. The junction had 9 bases not matched to a gene; V was cut back by 5 bases and J by 7 bases. Each CDR3 protein gets one entry after TCRdb re-called the 5' RACE reads with MiXCR. Here the sample spans some 240,000 distinct CDR3 sequences, about 8.3% being singletons. The same data also contributed to another study, on yellow fever vaccine responses in identical twins. This second report adds: Reportedly, the T cell response mounted by twins to vaccine seemed partly convergent, partly personalized.

The chain combines TRBV28 with TRBJ1-5, with 9 bases that match TRBD1. The sequenced material came from CD8+ T cells sorted from blood. This receptor was obtained from a woman younger than 35 in good health. CDR3 sequence reads: CASSTKTGGWQPQHF. The CDR3 bases are TGTGCCAGCAGTACCAAGACAGGGGGTTGGCAGCCCCAGCATTTT. The full variable domain, rest sourced from reference TRBV28 and TRBJ1-5, is DVKVTQSSRYLVKRTGEKVFLECVQDMDHENMFWYRQDPGLGLRLIYFSYDVKMKEKGDIPEGYSVSREKKERFSLILESASTNQTSMYLCASSTKTGGWQPQHFGDGTRLSIL.